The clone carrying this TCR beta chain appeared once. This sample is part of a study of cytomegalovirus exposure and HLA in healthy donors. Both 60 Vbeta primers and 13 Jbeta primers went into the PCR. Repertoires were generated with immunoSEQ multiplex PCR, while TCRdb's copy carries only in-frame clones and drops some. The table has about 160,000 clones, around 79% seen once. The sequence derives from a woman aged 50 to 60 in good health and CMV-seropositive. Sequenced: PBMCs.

The CDR3 nucleotides are TGTGCCAGCAGTGATCAGGGGGCCGGGTACGAGCAGTACTTC. This sequence encodes CASSDQGAGYEQYF. The chain couples TRBV2 to TRBJ2-7; 8 bases align to TRBD1. The CDR3 runs to 14 residues. The germline CDR1 and CDR2 sequences are SNHLY and FYNNEI. Losses at the gene ends were 3 bases for V and 4 bases for J; bases not matched to a gene: 5. The full variable domain, in which reference TRBV2 and TRBJ2-7 provide the parts outside the CDR3, is EPEVTQTPSHQVTQMGQEVILRCVPISNHLYFYWYRQILGQKVEFLVSFYNNEISEKSEIFDDQFSVERPDGSNFTLKIRSTKLEDSAMYFCASSDQGAGYEQYFGPGTRLTVT.